This paragraph reports one T cell receptor (beta chain). Authors' processing steps: For nucleated cells, counts were estimated from reference gene primer amplification. Method: immunoSEQ multiplex PCR; TCRdb's copy keeps in-frame clones and lacks some. Clonal size and the V and J genes are those of that table, whereas D and trimming came from the DNA. The sample includes 95,000 to 150,000 clones, 75% to 90% seen only once; the top ten take 25% to 35%. This specimen comes from a study of blood T cell repertoires in COVID-19. Whole-study context: The study drew acute and convalescent COVID-19 samples from the United States, Italy and Spain. Nucleic acid was either cDNA or gDNA, and it came from T cells, B-cell-depleted T cells, or PBMCs.

Trimming shortened V by 11 bases and J by 0 bases, and 16 bases separated the two germline ends. Germline V gives CDR1 MNHEY, CDR2 SVGAGI. CDR3 size: 14 residues. The chain carries TRBV6-5 and TRBJ1-1, with D possibly being TRBD1 (5 bases). This receptor was identified in a woman in her 70s with acute or convalescent COVID-19. The sequencing input was peripheral blood. This chain's CDR3 is CACPREGMNTEAFF. In DNA, the CDR3 is TGTGCCTGCCCTAGGGAGGGGATGAACACTGAAGCTTTCTTT.